The source of this T cell receptor beta chain is a study of T cells after yellow fever vaccination. TCRdb used MiXCR to reprocess the 5' RACE reads, holding one entry per CDR3 protein. Of approximately 510,000 distinct CDR3 sequences in the sample, 20% to 25% were seen once. V was trimmed by 5 bases and J by 7 bases, leaving 9 bases between them. This CDR3 is built from 13 residues. V and J are TRBV12-3 or TRBV12-4 and TRBJ1-6; D not certain. The source material was PBMCs, sampled about 20 days after the first yellow fever vaccination. This sequence originates from a man younger than 35 who received the YFV17D yellow fever vaccine. The CDR3 is CASSITANSPLHF. DNA for the CDR3: TGTGCCAGCAGTATCACGGCCAATTCACCCCTCCACTTT.